Described below is a single T cell receptor beta chain sequence and its context. This entry comes from a study of blood T cell repertoires in COVID-19. Study in general: Both acute and convalescent COVID-19 samples were obtained from the United States, Italy and Spain. The analysed material was cDNA or gDNA that came from T cells, B-cell-depleted T cells, or PBMCs.

Germline lookup yields CDR1 LNHDA and CDR2 SQIVND (reference sequence). V gave up 1 base and J gave up 3 bases; unmatched junction bases: 18. This CDR3 comprises 20 residues. In the authors' methods: Counts of nucleated cells, estimated from reference gene primer amplification, were obtained. TCRdb keeps only in-frame clones here, not all; method: immunoSEQ multiplex PCR. D and trimming come from the DNA, and the V and J calls and clone size come from that table. The sample records 90,000 to 100,000 clones, 87% being singletons. The gene calls are TRBV19 and TRBJ1-2, with 9 bases identical to TRBD1. This receptor was taken from a man between 65 and 85 years old with acute or convalescent COVID-19. What was sequenced was peripheral blood. The CDR3 nucleotides are TGTGCCAGTAGTATAGGGAGGGGAATCCGGGACAGGGAGGAAGACTATGGCTACACCTTC. It is translated as CASSIGRGIRDREEDYGYTF.